This TCR beta chain comes out of a study of identical twins. Many counts were recorded for this clonotype. Healthy Caucasian individuals made up all the donors. The CDR3 covers 15 residues. The V gene end was trimmed by 1 base and the J gene end by 2 bases; junction bases not matched to a gene: 3. Germline CDR1 and CDR2: SGHRS and YFSETQ. Unique molecular identifiers were present on the cDNA, and a universal primer site came from template switching. TCRdb independently ran MiXCR on the 5' RACE reads; one entry per CDR3 protein. The sample lists 300,000 or so distinct CDR3 sequences; roughly 9.8% were seen once. This sample was shared with a second study, whose subject was yellow fever vaccine responses in identical twins.

Sequencing input: CD8+ T cells sorted from blood. The sequence derives from a woman between 18 and 29 years old in good health. This chain links TRBV5-1 with TRBJ2-7, with TRBD2 identical over 10 bases. The CDR3 is CASSLTSGATYEQYF. As DNA, the CDR3 is TGCGCCAGCAGCTTGACTAGCGGGGCCACCTACGAGCAGTACTTC.